This T cell receptor beta chain was sequenced during a study of blood T cell repertoires in COVID-19. At the level of the study: The analysed material was cDNA or gDNA that came from T cells, B-cell-depleted T cells, or PBMCs.

CDR1 is SGDLS, CDR2 YYNGEE, per germline. The CDR3 sequence is 14 residues long. Germline trimming cut 4 bases from V and 6 bases from J; bases unmatched to any gene: 4. Original processing notes: Amplification of reference gene primers provided the estimated nucleated cell counts. Method: immunoSEQ multiplex PCR; TCRdb's copy keeps in-frame clones and lacks some. D and trimming come from the DNA, and the V and J calls and clone size come from that table. The profile shows under 300,000 clones, under 85% of them singletons. The rearrangement links TRBV9 to TRBJ2-3; 11 bases align to TRBD1. The sequenced material came from peripheral blood. The TCR was taken from a woman aged 40-49 years with active or convalescent COVID-19. The CDR3 is CASSTRTGGDTQYF. The CDR3 DNA follows: TGTGCCAGCAGCACCCGGACAGGGGGCGATACGCAGTATTTT.